The rows below give T cell receptor beta chains drawn from one sample of a study of blood T cells in healthy people across ages. TCRdb fed the 5' RACE reads into MiXCR, producing one record per CDR3 protein. This sample has hundreds of thousands of distinct CDR3 sequences, with about 53% found just once. The sample comprised blood. Receptors originate from a man between 60 and 70 years old in good health. Each CDR3 is given with its conserved first and last residue. Each record gives: D gene, V gene, J gene, clone size, CDR3 DNA, CDR3 protein. The D gene is left open where the match is weak. Part of the rows lack a size; the others show once, few, many or a class for expanded clones.

TRBD1	TRBV5-1	TRBJ1-1	-	TGCGCCAGCAGGGACGAACTTCTACAGGGGAGCGGAACTGAAGCTTTCTTT	CASRDELLQGSGTEAFF
-	TRBV29-1	TRBJ2-5	few	TGCAGCGTTGTTTCGGTGGGGGGGCTCCAAGAGACCCAGTACTTC	CSVVSVGGLQETQYF
-	TRBV5-1	TRBJ2-5	few	TGCGCCAGCAGCTTTGACGCAAGAGAGACCCAGTACTTC	CASSFDARETQYF
-	TRBV20-1	TRBJ2-7	-	TGCAGTGCTAGCCCGTCGGCAGGGGGGATCTACGAGCAGTACTTC	CSASPSAGGIYEQYF
TRBD1	TRBV7-2	TRBJ1-2	few	TGTGCCAGCAGCTTAGGGACAGGTGTAAACTATGGCTACACCTTC	CASSLGTGVNYGYTF
TRBD2	TRBV4-2	TRBJ2-5	-	TGTGCCAGCAGCCAAGGTCTAGCGGGGGGGCGGAAACAAGAGACCCAGTACTTC	CASSQGLAGGRKQETQYF
-	TRBV21-1	TRBJ2-7	few	TGTGCCAGCAGCAAAGTCGAGATCTACGAGCAGTACTTC	CASSKVEIYEQYF
-	TRBV2	TRBJ1-5	-	TGTGCCAGCAGTCCGGGACGGACGGGGGATACGTCCCAGCATTTT	CASSPGRTGDTSQHF
TRBD1	TRBV7-8	TRBJ2-5	few	TGTGCCAGCAGCTTTCTGGGACAGGGGGTAAAAGAGACCCAGTACTTC	CASSFLGQGVKETQYF
TRBD1	TRBV6-6	TRBJ2-7	-	TGTGCCAGCAATGCGACAGGGCGGGCCTACGAGCAGTACTTC	CASNATGRAYEQYF
TRBD1	TRBV4-1	TRBJ2-1	-	TGCGCCAGCAGCCAAGATTTGGACAGGCTGAACAATGAGCAGTTCTTC	CASSQDLDRLNNEQFF
-	TRBV25-1	TRBJ2-1	once	TGTGCCAGCAGTGAATATTTAGCGACGAACAATGAGCAGTTCTTC	CASSEYLATNNEQFF
TRBD2	TRBV28	TRBJ2-7	few	TGTGCCAGCAGTTTAACGGGGGGAAACTACGAGCAGTACTTC	CASSLTGGNYEQYF
-	TRBV7-2	TRBJ1-5	-	TGTGCCAGCAGCCTGGACACCAATCAGCCCCAGCATTTT	CASSLDTNQPQHF
-	TRBV29-1	TRBJ1-1	-	TGCAGCGTTGCGGGACGACGGAACACTGAAGCTTTCTTT	CSVAGRRNTEAFF
-	TRBV11-3	TRBJ2-3	-	TGTGCCAGCAAAGGCAGAAGCACAGATACGCAGTATTTT	CASKGRSTDTQYF
TRBD2	TRBV11-2	TRBJ2-5	few	TGTGCCAGCAGGAGGACTAGCGGGGGGGCCACATCCCAGTACTTC	CASRRTSGGATSQYF
-	TRBV15	TRBJ1-2	-	TGTGCCACCAGCAGAGATACGACCCTCTATGGCTACACCTTC	CATSRDTTLYGYTF
-	TRBV20-1	TRBJ1-2	once	TGCAGTGCTGGGGATCCCCAAGGCTATGGCTACACCTTC	CSAGDPQGYGYTF
-	TRBV29-1	TRBJ2-1	-	TGCAGCTGCTCTGGGTCGTCTAATGAGCAGTTCTTC	CSCSGSSNEQFF
-	TRBV20-1	TRBJ2-1	-	TGCAGTACTCCCGTAGGGCGGGTCGGCGAGCAGTTCTTC	CSTPVGRVGEQFF
-	TRBV29-1	TRBJ2-4	few	TGCAGCGTTGTAGAGGACAGCCTAAACATTCAGTACTTC	CSVVEDSLNIQYF
TRBD2	TRBV10-3	TRBJ2-3	-	TGTGCCATCAGTGAGGGTACAGCGGGGGATACGCAGTATTTT	CAISEGTAGDTQYF
TRBD2	TRBV7-2	TRBJ2-7	-	TGTGCCAGCAGCGCCCGACTAGCGGGGGGCTCCTACGAGCAGTACTTC	CASSARLAGGSYEQYF
-	TRBV24-1	TRBJ2-3	-	TGTGCCACCAGTGGGGGGTCAGTAGATACGCAGTATTTT	CATSGGSVDTQYF
-	TRBV28	TRBJ2-4	few	TGTGCCAGCCGCCTGGAGGACACGGGCGGTCTGGACATTCAGTACTTC	CASRLEDTGGLDIQYF
TRBD1	TRBV5-1	TRBJ1-2	-	TGCGCCAGCAGTCCAGACAGGGGGGAAGGCTACACCTTC	CASSPDRGEGYTF
-	TRBV25-1	TRBJ1-6	-	TGTGCCAGCAGTGCGAATAATTCACCCCTCCACTTT	CASSANNSPLHF
TRBD2	TRBV18	TRBJ2-1	few	TGTGCCAGCTCACCGCCTAGCGGGGGCAACAATGAGCAGTTCTTC	CASSPPSGGNNEQFF
-	TRBV10-3	TRBJ1-2	-	-	CAISADRQSNTEAFFGQGTYGYTF
-	TRBV7-2	TRBJ1-5	few	TGTGCCAGCAGCTTAGTCAGGGAGGAACCCCAGCATTTT	CASSLVREEPQHF
-	TRBV24-1	TRBJ2-5	few	TGTGCCGCCTTGGAGGACATTCAGCAACAACCTCGAGAGACCCAGTACTTC	CAALEDIQQQPRETQYF
TRBD2	TRBV4-2	TRBJ2-3	many	TGTGCCAGCAGCCAAGCCCCACTAGCGGGGGTGGCAGATACGCAGTATTTT	CASSQAPLAGVADTQYF
-	TRBV12-3/TRBV12-4	TRBJ2-2	-	TGTGCCAGCATCACAGATTCGAACACCGGGGAGCTGTTTTTT	CASITDSNTGELFF
-	TRBV12-3/TRBV12-4	TRBJ2-1	few	TGTGCCAGCAGTTTACTAGCATCCTACAATGAGCAGTTCTTC	CASSLLASYNEQFF
-	TRBV5-1	TRBJ1-1	-	TGCGCCAGCAGCTTGGTAGGGGGAGAAGCTTTCTTT	CASSLVGGEAFF
-	TRBV2	TRBJ2-1	-	TGTGCCAGCAGCCCCGAAATTCACAATGAGCAGTTCTTC	CASSPEIHNEQFF
TRBD2	TRBV4-2	TRBJ2-1	-	TGTGCCAGCAGCCAAGGACTAGCGGGGGTCCACAATGAGCAGTTCTTC	CASSQGLAGVHNEQFF
TRBD2	TRBV5-1	TRBJ2-3	many	TGCGCCAGCAGCCCAACCCCCGGGGGGACCTACACAGATACGCAGTATTTT	CASSPTPGGTYTDTQYF
TRBD2	TRBV7-2	TRBJ2-1	-	TGTGCCAGCAGCTGGACTAGCGGGGACGGCAGGGGGGGCAATGAGCAGTTCTTC	CASSWTSGDGRGGNEQFF
-	TRBV12-3/TRBV12-4	TRBJ2-3	-	TGTGCCAGCAAATGGAGCAGAGTCATGTCAGATACGCAGTATTTT	CASKWSRVMSDTQYF
-	TRBV7-9	TRBJ1-2	-	TGTGCCAGCGGAGGGGACGCCCCTCCTGGCTACACCTTC	CASGGDAPPGYTF
TRBD1	TRBV10-3	TRBJ2-1	-	TGTGCCATGAGGGGGGACAGGGGGCCCGGAACCACCTACAATGAGCAGTTCTTC	CAMRGDRGPGTTYNEQFF
TRBD1	TRBV5-1	TRBJ1-2	-	TGCGCCAGCAGCGACCGGGGACAGTATGGAGGCTACACCTTC	CASSDRGQYGGYTF
-	TRBV29-1	TRBJ1-5	many	TGCAGCGTTGCCCAGGCCTACAATCAGCCCCAGCATTTT	CSVAQAYNQPQHF
-	TRBV6-8	TRBJ2-7	-	TGTGCCAGCAGTTACAGGATCCACGAGCAGTACTTC	CASSYRIHEQYF
-	TRBV18	TRBJ1-1	-	TGTGCCAGCTCACCAGAAACAGGACGGAACACTGAAGCTTTCTTT	CASSPETGRNTEAFF
TRBD2	TRBV12-3/TRBV12-4	TRBJ2-1	few	TGTGCCAGCACCCAAGCGGGGGGGCACTACAATGAGCAGTTCTTC	CASTQAGGHYNEQFF
TRBD1	TRBV7-2	TRBJ1-2	few	TGTGCCAGCAATCCGACAGGGATCAACTATGGCTACACCTTC	CASNPTGINYGYTF
-	TRBV15	TRBJ2-7	-	TGTGCCACCAGCAGAGAGATTTCCTACGAGCAGTACTTC	CATSREISYEQYF
TRBD1	TRBV24-1	TRBJ2-5	few	TGTGCCACCAGTGATTCGGACAGGGCCTTGTACTTC	CATSDSDRALYF
TRBD1	TRBV15	TRBJ1-6	-	TGTGCCACCAGCAGTCAAAGGCAGGGGGGGCTCCTCCACTTT	CATSSQRQGGLLHF
-	TRBV20-1	TRBJ2-1	-	TGCAGTGCTAGAGTCCCCTCTTACAATGAGCAGTTCTTC	CSARVPSYNEQFF
-	TRBV9	TRBJ2-3	-	TGTGCCAGCAGGGGCCCGTCCCACACAGATACGCAGTATTTT	CASRGPSHTDTQYF
-	TRBV3-1	TRBJ1-2	-	TGTGCCAGCAGCCAAGACAGGGCTGCTGGCTACACCTTC	CASSQDRAAGYTF